These 27 T cell receptor beta chains share one sample of origin, sequenced in a study of T cell changes during pregnancy in multiple sclerosis. The table came from immunoSEQ multiplex PCR; TCRdb's copy has only in-frame clones and leaves some out. The table records tens of thousands of clones, approximately 86% of them present only once. This specimen was CD4+ T cells from peripheral blood mononuclear cells, taken in the first trimester of pregnancy. These receptors all come from a female donor in good health, enrolled as a control in a pregnancy study.

The chain joins TRBV11-1 to TRBJ2-2; the D gene is possibly TRBD2 (5 bases). V shed 1 base and J shed 5 bases, with 14 bases lying between them. The CDR3 covers 16 residues. CDR1 is SGHAT, CDR2 FQDESV, per germline (reference sequence). The DNA of the CDR3 is TGTGCCAGCAGCTTAGAGAGGTCTAGCAGGACCGGGGAGCTGTTTTTT. This encodes CASSLERSSRTGELFF.

The chain uses TRBV6-6 and TRBJ1-2; no clear D gene. The CDR3 runs to 12 residues. Trimming stripped 1 base from V and 7 bases from J, with 7 bases between. The germline CDR1 and CDR2 sequences are MNHNY and SVGAGI (reference sequence). The CDR3 sequence is CASSYLESGYTF. The CDR3 DNA is TGTGCCAGCAGTTACTTAGAATCTGGCTACACCTTC.

The chain has TRBV18 and TRBJ2-3; a weak D match, TRBD2 (5 bases). This CDR3 is built from 13 residues. Trimming removed 5 bases from V and 5 bases from J, with 11 bases in between. CDR1 KGHSH and CDR2 LQKENI come from the germline V gene. The CDR3 is CASSGRVEDTQYF. The CDR3 DNA is TGTGCCAGCTCAGGGCGGGTGGAAGATACGCAGTATTTT.

The chain combines TRBV7-8 with TRBJ1-6; D possibly corresponds to TRBD1 (5 bases). Trimming shortened V by 0 bases and J by 10 bases, and 13 bases separated the two germline ends. The CDR3 spans 15 residues. Looked up from germline, CDR1 is SGHVS and CDR2 is FQNEAQ. The CDR3: CASSLASGVESPLHF. CDR3 nucleotide sequence: TGTGCCAGCAGCTTAGCGTCGGGGGTAGAGTCACCCCTCCACTTT.

In this sample, this clone is medium-sized. The chain carries TRBV28 and TRBJ2-3, with 11 bases identical to TRBD2. The germline V gene has CDR1 MDHEN and CDR2 SYDVKM. Trimming took 4 bases from V and 2 from J; bases not matched to a gene: 8. There are 17 residues in the CDR3. This chain's CDR3 is CASSSPLGLADTDTQYF. The CDR3 DNA is TGTGCCAGCAGTTCTCCACTGGGACTAGCGGACACAGATACGCAGTATTTT. Full variable domain (missing parts from reference TRBV28 and TRBJ2-3): DVKVTQSSRYLVKRTGEKVFLECVQDMDHENMFWYRQDPGLGLRLIYFSYDVKMKEKGDIPEGYSVSREKKERFSLILESASTNQTSMYLCASSSPLGLADTDTQYFGPGTRLTVL.

The chain recombines TRBV7-8 with TRBJ1-4; weak D call: TRBD1 (6 bases). This CDR3 has 15 residues. Germline CDR1 SGHVS, CDR2 FQNEAQ. Trimming shortened V by 3 bases and J by 1 base, and 9 bases separated the two germline ends. CDR3 bases: TGTGCCAGCAGCTTCCAGGGGAGAACTAATGAAAAACTGTTTTTT. Translated: CASSFQGRTNEKLFF.

The chain employs TRBV6-6 and TRBJ1-4; 9 nucleotides line up with TRBD1. The CDR3 totals 14 residues. Looked up from germline, CDR1 is MNHNY and CDR2 is SVGAGI (reference sequence). Germline trimming cut 10 bases from V and 7 bases from J; bases unmatched to any gene: 10. The CDR3 sequence: CATKTGTGSEKLFF. In nucleotides, the CDR3 is TGTGCCACAAAAACCGGGACAGGGAGTGAAAAACTGTTTTTT.

The chain combines TRBV7-8 with TRBJ2-7, with D tentatively TRBD1 (7 bases). The CDR3 extends over 15 amino acids. CDR1 and CDR2 from the germline V gene are SGHVS and FQNEAQ. With 1 base removed from V and 2 bases from J, the gap between germline ends came to 12 bases. CDR3 in DNA: TGTGCCAGCAGCTTAGACCCAGGGGGGACCTACGAGCAGTACTTC. It encodes CASSLDPGGTYEQYF. Drawing the rest from reference TRBV7-8 and TRBJ2-7, the complete variable domain is GAGVSQSPRYKVAKRGQDVALRCDPISGHVSLFWYQQALGQGPEFLTYFQNEAQLDKSGLPSDRFFAERPEGSVSTLKIQRTQQEDSAVYLCASSLDPGGTYEQYFGPGTRLTVT.

The chain carries TRBV19 and TRBJ2-4; weak D call: TRBD2 (5 bases). This CDR3 is 14 amino acids long. Trimming took off 5 bases at V and 6 bases at J, with 14 bases between the two ends. Germline V gene lookup returns CDR1 LNHDA and CDR2 SQIVND (reference sequence). This CDR3 reads CASSPDPEGNIQYF. CDR3 nucleotides: TGTGCCAGTAGTCCGGACCCCGAGGGAAACATTCAGTACTTC.

The chain recombines TRBV5-1 with TRBJ1-4; D is ambiguous. The germline CDR1 and CDR2 sequences are SGHRS and YFSETQ. The CDR3 totals 16 residues. Between the trimmed V and J ends, which lost 0 bases and 0 bases, there was a span of 9 bases. The CDR3 nucleotides read TGCGCCAGCAGCTTGGACATGGCGGCAACTAATGAAAAACTGTTTTTT. Translation gives CASSLDMAATNEKLFF.

J is TRBJ2-7 and V is TRBV6-5, with a tentative D call TRBD1 (5 bases). The germline V gene has CDR1 MNHEY and CDR2 SVGAGI. V was cut by 0 bases and J by 2 bases, with 8 bases left in between. This CDR3 spans 14 amino acids. The CDR3 DNA sequence: TGTGCCAGCAGTTACTCGGGGCTAGCCTACGAGCAGTACTTC. This gives the protein CASSYSGLAYEQYF.

The rearrangement joins TRBV5-6 to TRBJ1-2; a weak D match, TRBD1 (6 bases). Trimming pared 3 bases from V and 6 bases from J, leaving 15 bases between. Germline V gives CDR1 SGHDT, CDR2 YYEEEE. The CDR3 has 14 amino acids. The CDR3 loop reads CASSWGQGSDGYTF. The CDR3 region has the DNA TGTGCCAGCAGCTGGGGCCAGGGGTCGGATGGCTACACCTTC.

This rearrangement joins TRBV5-1 to TRBJ2-7, with 8 bases matching TRBD1. The CDR3 is made up of 12 amino acids. Unmatched junction bases numbered 1, after V lost 5 bases and J lost 3 bases. Looked up from germline, CDR1 is SGHRS and CDR2 is YFSETQ. CDR3 nucleotide sequence: TGCGCCAGCAGTGGACAGGGCTACGAGCAGTACTTC. Encoded protein: CASSGQGYEQYF.

The chain couples TRBV11-2 to TRBJ1-2; D gene ambiguous. The CDR3 runs 15 residues. V lost 2 bases and J 3 bases, leaving 13 bases between the germline ends. The germline V gene has CDR1 SGHAT and CDR2 FQNNGV. The CDR3 loop is CASSLLTIGDYGYTF. The CDR3 DNA sequence: TGTGCCAGCAGCTTACTCACAATCGGGGACTATGGCTACACCTTC.

V is TRBV28 and J is TRBJ1-5; 7 nucleotides match TRBD1. The CDR3 is 14 amino acids. Per germline, CDR1 MDHEN and CDR2 SYDVKM. The V segment lost 9 bases and the J segment 4 bases; nucleotides outside the gene matches: 9. The CDR3 loop reads CASRTGTVNQPQHF. The CDR3 nucleotides are TGTGCCAGTAGAACCGGGACAGTGAATCAGCCCCAGCATTTT.

The genes are TRBV4-3 and TRBJ2-5, with D tentatively TRBD2 (7 bases). Between the trimmed V and J ends, which lost 1 base and 3 bases, there was a span of 12 bases. The CDR3 sequence is 15 residues long. Germline assignment: CDR1 LGHNA and CDR2 YSLEER. The DNA of the CDR3 is TGCGCCAGCAGCCAAGGGGGAGGGGGAAAAGAGACCCAGTACTTC. This encodes CASSQGGGGKETQYF.

This chain joins TRBV25-1 and TRBJ2-7; 8 bases line up with TRBD2. This CDR3 contains 13 residues. Per germline, CDR1 MGHDK and CDR2 SYGVNS. V lost 11 bases and J lost 3; bases outside the gene matches: 9. The CDR3 sequence is CAASGGTFYEQYF. CDR3 in DNA: TGTGCCGCCTCGGGGGGGACGTTCTACGAGCAGTACTTC.

This chain joins TRBV4-1 and TRBJ2-7; 9 positions match TRBD2. The CDR3 runs 18 residues. J lost 5 bases, V lost 4 bases, and 18 bases had no gene match. Germline CDR1 is MGHRA and CDR2 is YSYEKL. The CDR3 is CASSRSGGRVVPVHEQYF. CDR3 DNA sequence: TGCGCCAGCAGCCGCTCGGGCGGGAGGGTGGTACCGGTCCACGAGCAGTACTTC.

The rearrangement joins TRBV29-1 to TRBJ1-1; D is unclear. CDR3 length: 13 amino acids. The germline V gene encodes CDR1 SQVTM and CDR2 ANQGSEA. V was pared by 7 bases and J by 2 bases, with 14 bases between. CDR3 sequence (DNA): TGCAGCGCTTCGGAGGGAGGTAACACTGAAGCTTTCTTT. This codes for CSASEGGNTEAFF. The complete variable domain, with remaining parts taken from reference TRBV29-1 and TRBJ1-1, reads SAVISQKPSRDICQRGTSLTIQCQVDSQVTMMFWYRQQPGQSLTLIATANQGSEATYESGFVIDKFPISRPNLTFSTLTVSNMSPEDSSIYLCSASEGGNTEAFFGQGTRLTVV.

The rearrangement links TRBV7-2 to TRBJ1-3; the D is unclear. The V gene's germline CDR1 is SGHTA and CDR2 FQGNSA. This CDR3 has 12 residues. V was trimmed by 3 bases and J by 4 bases, leaving 4 bases between them. The CDR3 protein is CASSFPGNTIYF. The DNA for the CDR3 is TGTGCCAGCAGCTTCCCAGGAAACACCATATATTTT.

J is TRBJ2-7 and V is TRBV5-5; D may be TRBD1 (6 bases). V was trimmed by 5 bases and J by 0 bases, leaving 12 bases between them. The CDR3 loop spans 14 amino acids. CDR1 and CDR2 from the germline V gene are SGHKS and YYEKEE (reference sequence). The CDR3: CASSLQGASYEQYF. The DNA for the CDR3 is TGTGCCAGCAGTTTACAGGGCGCCTCCTACGAGCAGTACTTC.

In this sample, this clone turned up once. CDR3 in DNA: TGTGCCAGCAGCTTCAGGGGGGTGGCTCTCTCCTACGAGCAGTACTTC. The encoded protein is CASSFRGVALSYEQYF. The gene calls are TRBV11-2 and TRBJ2-7, with TRBD1 as a possible D gene (7 bases). V lost 3 bases to trimming and J lost 0 bases, with 15 bases between them. CDR1 SGHAT and CDR2 FQNNGV come from the germline V gene. This CDR3 region has 16 residues.

V is TRBV5-1 and J is TRBJ2-3, with a weak D call TRBD2 (6 bases). The V end lost 4 bases, the J end lost 4 bases, and 13 bases lay between the germline ends. Germline V CDR1 and CDR2: SGHRS, YFSETQ. This CDR3 has 14 residues. As DNA, the CDR3 is TGCGCCAGCAGCCGGAGGGACTTTTCAGATACGCAGTATTTT. Translating it yields CASSRRDFSDTQYF.

This rearrangement joins TRBV7-3 to TRBJ2-1, with D possibly being TRBD2 (6 bases). CDR1 is SGHTA and CDR2 is FQGTGA in the germline V gene. The CDR3 spans 15 residues. Trimming cost V 2 bases and J 2 bases, with 10 bases left between them. The CDR3 region has the DNA TGTGCCAGCAGCTTACAGGCTAGCGCCTACAATGAGCAGTTCTTC. Residues: CASSLQASAYNEQFF.

This rearrangement joins TRBV19 to TRBJ2-3; possibly TRBD2 for D (6 bases). The CDR3 has 14 residues. Germline lookup yields CDR1 LNHDA and CDR2 SQIVND (reference sequence). Trimming stripped 8 bases from V and 4 bases from J, with 16 bases between. CDR3: CASSDGPGADTQYF. The CDR3, as DNA: TGTGCCAGTTCTGACGGGCCGGGGGCAGATACGCAGTATTTT.

A single count supports this clone. The chain uses TRBV6-4 and TRBJ2-3; TRBD2 aligns across 7 bases. With 3 bases clipped from V and 4 bases from J, the junction kept 7 bases outside the gene matches. Germline loops: CDR1 MRHNA, CDR2 SNTAGT. The CDR3 contains 15 residues. CDR3: CASSESTRGADTQYF. CDR3 bases: TGTGCCAGCAGTGAGTCAACACGGGGGGCAGATACGCAGTATTTT.

In this sample, this clone turned up once. This sequence joins TRBV27 and TRBJ1-4; 9 nucleotides line up with TRBD1. V shed 5 bases and J 5 bases; nucleotides not matched to a gene: 6. There are 15 residues in the CDR3. Germline-derived CDR1 and CDR2 are MNHEY and SMNVEV (reference sequence). CDR3 nucleotides: TGTGCCAGCAGTGCGTCCGGGACAGGGAATGAAAAACTGTTTTTT. Translated: CASSASGTGNEKLFF.